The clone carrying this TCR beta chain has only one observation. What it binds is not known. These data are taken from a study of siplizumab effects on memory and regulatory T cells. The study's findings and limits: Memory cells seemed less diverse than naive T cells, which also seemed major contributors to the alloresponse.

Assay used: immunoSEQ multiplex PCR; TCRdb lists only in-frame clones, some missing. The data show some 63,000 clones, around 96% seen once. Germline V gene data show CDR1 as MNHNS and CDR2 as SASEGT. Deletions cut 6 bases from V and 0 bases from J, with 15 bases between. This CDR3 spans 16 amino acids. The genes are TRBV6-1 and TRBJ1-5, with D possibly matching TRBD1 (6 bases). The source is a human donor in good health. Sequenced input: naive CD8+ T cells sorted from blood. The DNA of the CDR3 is TGTGCCAGCAGAGAACTGACAGGCTATAGCAATCAGCCCCAGCATTTT. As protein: CASRELTGYSNQPQHF.